This T cell receptor beta chain is from a study of blood T cell repertoires in COVID-19 (dated by TCRdb to 2020 to 2021). Concerning the study at large: Collaborator samples came from the United States, Italy and Spain and covered acute and convalescent phases of COVID-19. The material from the prospective study consisted of cDNA or gDNA derived from T cells, B-cell-depleted T cells, or PBMCs. Deeply sampled blood TCRbeta repertoires from subjects exposed to, actively infected with, or recovered from COVID-19 were included in the dataset. A freely available public database, intended as a resource for researchers studying the immune response to SARS-CoV-2, is where the repertoires were released. Samples came from the ongoing ImmuneRACE study (first 160 participants) plus 1,254 subjects from 6 global collaborators. Nearly every sample came with metadata listing a de-identified subject ID, COVID-19 status, age in years and sex. HLA class I and class II types, where available, came from metadata supplied by the sample provider rather than from assay-based typing. Beyond this particular receptor, the publication reports: The quantity of clinical and demographic metadata differed by source and by participant and was supplied without curation.

A second Seattle source provided samples from volunteer blood donors who had recovered from COVID-19. Whole blood was collected in K2EDTA tubes by collaborating institutions according to the institutions' own protocols. For TCRbeta analysis, collaborators shipped samples as frozen whole blood, isolated PBMCs, or DNA extracted from either of those sample types. TCRbeta CDR3 regions were amplified from genomic DNA using the immunoSEQ Assay, a bias-controlled multiplex PCR. The original methods were these. Nucleated cell counts per sample were estimated from amplification of reference gene primers within the assay. To quantify the absolute abundance of each unique TCRbeta CDR3 rearrangement, sequence reads were collapsed and filtered. For each sample, productive Simpson clonality was calculated as the square root of Simpson's diversity index over productive rearrangements. The table was pulled from immuneACCESS by TCRdb, which kept in-frame rearrangements only. Such tables lose some clones; where checked, under half of the loss comes from unresolved V genes, and the rest has no known cause. V, J and clone size were drawn from that table, and D and trimming were deduced from the DNA. Across this sample there are around 280,000 clones, with around 87% seen only once. 2.1% of the sample lies in the top ten.

As to this clone: What antigen it recognizes has not been identified. No quality values exist for individual bases; no much larger clone is one base distant.

V ends up 3 bases short and J 8 bases short, with an unmatched junction base count of 4. Via the germline V gene (reference sequence), CDR1 is GTSNPN and CDR2 SVGIG. From the cysteine through the phenylalanine, the CDR3 covers 13 amino acids. The kept DNA is CDR3 alone, 39 bases in frame from the first base. The sample taken for sequencing was peripheral blood. The rearrangement combines TRBV30 with TRBJ1-1; TRBD1 fits 12 bases in the junction. This TCR was recovered from a woman aged 25-40 years who had recovered from COVID-19. The CDR3 loop reads CAWSGTGGFEAFF. The DNA reads TGTGCCTGGAGCGGGACAGGGGGCTTCGAAGCTTTCTTT.